The 23 T cell receptor beta chains given below trace back to one sample, sequenced in a study of regulatory T cells in long-lasting Graves disease (dated by TCRdb to the early 2020s). The time point label on this specimen signifies: newly diagnosed GD, antithyroid drugs for less than 3 months. For both TCR sequencing and RNA sequencing, RNA was extracted from PBMCs using TRIzol. The library was built by means of multiplex PCR. Sequencing took place on an Illumina HiSeq 4000. CDR3 regions were amplified by Arm-PCR with iRepertoire HTBI primers to construct TCR beta libraries. TCRdb cleaned the public reads at Q25 with fastp, built clones with MiXCR and kept in-frame beta chains. Each CDR3 protein appears once, grouped with its most common genes and DNA. The sample table shows about 350,000 distinct CDR3 sequences, and around 15% are seen once. The ten largest account for 20% to 25% of the sample. These data were also reused for a study on T cells in Graves' hyperthyroidism and ophthalmopathy.

This specimen was peripheral blood mononuclear cells (PBMCs), taken at new diagnosis, from a patient treated with antithyroid drugs. Receptor source: a woman aged 18-29 years with Graves disease. Donor details come from another sample of the same person, matched by shared clones.

As concerns this clonotype: Given a much more abundant clone one base away, this may be a read error. The chain is built from TRBV12-3 or TRBV12-4 and TRBJ1-1; possibly TRBD1 for D (5 bases). Trimming shortened V by 6 bases and J by 12 bases, and 17 bases separated the two germline ends. There are 12 residues in the CDR3. CDR3 region: CASRGDMFGTFF. For the CDR3, the DNA is TGTGCCAGCAGGGGGGATATGTTCGGAACTTTCTTT.

The chain joins TRBV19 to TRBJ2-1; 7 bases agree with TRBD2. This CDR3 contains 17 residues. The V and J ends lost 4 bases and 5 bases, in that order; junction bases with no gene match: 14. Germline values: CDR1 LNHDA, CDR2 SQIVND (reference sequence). The CDR3: CASSTQSRDYRNNEQFF. As DNA, the CDR3 is TGTGCCAGTAGTACCCAAAGCCGGGACTACCGCAACAATGAGCAGTTCTTC.

This clonotype was detected many times. The chain combines TRBV5-1 with TRBJ1-5; D gene uncertain. Germline loops: CDR1 SGHRS, CDR2 YFSETQ. V was pared by 2 bases and J by 5 bases, with 11 bases between. This CDR3 region has 14 residues. Written as DNA, the CDR3 is TGCGCCAGCAGCTTTGACGGGAGGGATCAGCCCCAGCATTTT. This gives the protein CASSFDGRDQPQHF.

This clonotype was recorded at least ten times. V usage is TRBV12-3 or TRBV12-4 and J usage is TRBJ1-2; a possible D gene is TRBD1 (5 bases). The ends were cut back, 5 bases at V and 6 bases at J, with 16 bases in the middle. The CDR3 runs 14 residues. CDR3 amino acids: CASSPMSGGNGYTF. The CDR3 DNA reads as TGTGCCAGCAGTCCGATGTCCGGGGGAAATGGCTACACCTTC.

This clonotype came up many times. The rearrangement joins TRBV5-1 to TRBJ1-5; 10 positions match TRBD1. The germline V gene has CDR1 SGHRS and CDR2 YFSETQ. The CDR3 is made up of 19 amino acids. Unmatched junction bases numbered 18, after V lost 3 bases and J lost 6 bases. CDR3 in amino acids: CASSSLLLAGTGESQPQHF. Here the CDR3 DNA reads TGCGCCAGCAGCTCCTTACTACTAGCCGGGACAGGGGAAAGTCAGCCCCAGCATTTT. The variable domain in full, completed from reference TRBV5-1 and TRBJ1-5, reads KAGVTQTPRYLIKTRGQQVTLSCSPISGHRSVSWYQQTPGQGLQFLFEYFSETQRNKGNFPGRFSGRQFSNSRSEMNVSTLELGDSALYLCASSSLLLAGTGESQPQHFGDGTRLSIL.

This clonotype was counted at least ten times. The rearrangement joins TRBV27 to TRBJ1-5; D gene unclear. The V gene lost 8 bases and the J gene lost 0 bases, with 8 bases spanning the gap. CDR3 length: 13 residues. Germline assignment: CDR1 MNHEY and CDR2 SMNVEV (reference sequence). The chain's CDR3 is CASRPVSNQPQHF. CDR3 DNA sequence: TGTGCCAGCCGACCAGTTAGCAATCAGCCCCAGCATTTT.

The rearrangement links TRBV5-6 to TRBJ1-6, with D possibly matching TRBD1 (5 bases). Germline CDR1 and CDR2: SGHDT and YYEEEE. The ends were cut back, 5 bases at V and 9 bases at J, with 15 bases in the middle. The CDR3 has 14 residues. The CDR3 coding sequence is TGTGCCAGCAGGGGTTGGCAGGGTGTTTCACCCCTCCACTTT. It specifies CASRGWQGVSPLHF.

This clonotype was recorded at least ten times. The chain combines TRBV11-2 with TRBJ2-5; D is perhaps TRBD2 (5 bases). Germline V CDR1 and CDR2: SGHAT, FQNNGV. Trimming stripped 2 bases from V and 3 bases from J, with 16 bases between. This CDR3 comprises 16 residues. This CDR3 is CASSLYPVGLEETQYF. The CDR3 region has the DNA TGTGCCAGCAGCTTATACCCGGTCGGACTTGAAGAGACCCAGTACTTC.

There are many counts of this clonotype. The chain employs TRBV30 and TRBJ1-6; D unclear. The germline V gene has CDR1 GTSNPN and CDR2 SVGIG (reference sequence). This CDR3 is built from 11 residues. V was trimmed by 2 bases and J by 5 bases, leaving 1 base between them. CDR3 region: CAWSNNSPLHF. For the CDR3, the DNA is TGTGCCTGGAGTAATAATTCACCCCTCCACTTT.

This clonotype was counted at least ten times. This rearrangement joins TRBV20-1 to TRBJ2-7, with D uncertain. Deletions cut 3 bases from V and 9 bases from J, with 15 bases between. In germline, CDR1 is DFQATT, CDR2 SNEGSKA (reference sequence). The CDR3 has 12 residues. The CDR3 DNA reads as TGCAGTGCTAGGTCTGGACCTTTCGGGCAGTACTTC. This sequence encodes CSARSGPFGQYF.

This clonotype was detected many times. The J gene is TRBJ2-7, the V gene TRBV4-1, with D perhaps matching TRBD2 (6 bases). Germline CDR1 MGHRA, CDR2 YSYEKL. The V end was cut by 4 bases, the J end by 2 bases, with 18 bases between. This CDR3 spans 16 amino acids. CDR3 sequence (DNA): TGCGCCAGCAGCCGCACCCCAGGGACTCCTGCCTACGAGCAGTACTTC. Translated, it gives CASSRTPGTPAYEQYF.

At least ten counts were recorded for this clonotype. The chain combines TRBV28 with TRBJ1-5, with a tentative D call TRBD1 (5 bases). CDR1 and CDR2 from the germline V gene are MDHEN and SYDVKM. The CDR3 totals 16 residues. Deletions cut 8 bases from V and 4 bases from J, with 21 bases between. This CDR3 is CASDPLAGGGNQPQHF. The CDR3, as DNA: TGTGCCAGCGACCCCCTCGCGGGGGGGGGTAATCAGCCCCAGCATTTT.

This chain joins TRBV4-1 and TRBJ2-7; 8 bases are shared with TRBD1. V shed 6 bases and J 7 bases; nucleotides not matched to a gene: 14. Looked up from germline, CDR1 is MGHRA and CDR2 is YSYEKL. This CDR3 has 15 residues. The CDR3 DNA is TGCGCCAGCAGTTCTATCTCGGACAGGGAACGGGAGCAGTACTTC. Translating gives CASSSISDREREQYF.

This clonotype appeared many times. The V and J genes are TRBV28 and TRBJ2-5; D unresolved. The length of the CDR3 is 14 residues. V was pared by 5 bases and J by 3 bases, with 13 bases between. Germline CDR1 is MDHEN and CDR2 is SYDVKM. The CDR3 spells CASSPKTHKETQYF. Written as DNA, the CDR3 is TGTGCCAGCAGTCCGAAGACCCATAAAGAGACCCAGTACTTC.

The sample holds many counts of this clonotype. This rearrangement joins TRBV11-2 to TRBJ2-1, with unresolved D. This CDR3 comprises 13 residues. Trimming pared 5 bases from V and 5 bases from J, leaving 10 bases between. Germline-derived CDR1 and CDR2 are SGHAT and FQNNGV. In nucleotides, the CDR3 is TGTGCCAGCAGCCCCGTCGCAGACAATGAGCAGTTCTTC. Translating it yields CASSPVADNEQFF.

This clonotype came up a few times. A read error may produce the germline difference seen at one junction end. The CDR3 protein is CASSQDDSAGSF. CDR3 nucleotides: TGTGCCAGCAGCCAAGATGACTCGGCAGGATCCTTC. The chain combines TRBV14 with TRBJ1-2; D not certain. Germline-derived CDR1 and CDR2 are SGHDN and FVKESK. This CDR3 comprises 12 residues.

This clonotype was found many times. The rearrangement uses TRBV29-1 and TRBJ2-7, with D perhaps TRBD2 (6 bases). Trimming took 3 bases from V and 7 from J, leaving 16 bases between them. CDR3 length equals 13 residues. Germline assignment: CDR1 SQVTM and CDR2 ANQGSEA. CDR3 nucleotides: TGCAGCGTTGATTATGGGAAGGGGACTGAGCAGTACTTC. It yields the protein CSVDYGKGTEQYF.

The chain carries TRBV5-1 and TRBJ2-3; D perhaps matches TRBD2 (5 bases). The ends were cut back, 3 bases at V and 5 bases at J, with 13 bases in the middle. The V gene's germline CDR1 is SGHRS and CDR2 YFSETQ. The CDR3 runs 14 residues. This CDR3 reads CASSSAPSGDTQYF. DNA of the CDR3: TGCGCCAGCAGCTCCGCGCCGAGCGGAGATACGCAGTATTTT.

This clonotype was recorded a few times. V is TRBV28 and J is TRBJ1-6; TRBD1 might be the D (6 bases). CDR3 length: 13 amino acids. V was cut by 11 bases and J by 2 bases, with 10 bases left in between. Germline V lookup: CDR1 MDHEN, CDR2 SYDVKM. CDR3 nucleotides: TGTGCCTCAGGGGACCCCTATAATTCACCCCTCCACTTT. It translates to CASGDPYNSPLHF.

This clonotype was seen only a few times. The chain links TRBV7-2 to TRBJ1-4; 9 bases agree with TRBD1. From germline, CDR1 is SGHTA and CDR2 FQGNSA. The V and J ends lost 5 bases and 6 bases, in that order; junction bases with no gene match: 7. There are 15 residues in the CDR3. CDR3: CASSLGQGSHEKLFF. As DNA, the CDR3 is TGTGCCAGCAGCCTGGGACAGGGAAGCCATGAAAAACTGTTTTTT.

This clonotype has at least ten counts. V is TRBV7-9 and J is TRBJ2-1; 8 positions match TRBD2. V was pared by 6 bases and J by 0 bases, with 4 bases of the junction left unmatched. Germline CDR1 SEHNR, CDR2 FQNEAQ (reference sequence). This CDR3 spans 15 amino acids. CDR3 nucleotide sequence: TGTGCCAGCAGTACCGGGACTAGCTCCTACAATGAGCAGTTCTTC. Its translation: CASSTGTSSYNEQFF.

In its sample, this clonotype was seen a few times. The V call is TRBV18, the J call TRBJ2-6, with 8 nucleotides matching TRBD2. Germline-derived CDR1 and CDR2 are KGHSH and LQKENI. V lost 6 bases and J lost 3; bases outside the gene matches: 7. The CDR3 length is 16 residues. For the CDR3, the DNA is TGTGCCAGCTCCGCCACGGGGGGGCTTGGGGCCAACGTCCTGACTTTC. The encoded protein is CASSATGGLGANVLTF.

This clonotype has ten or more counts. The chain employs TRBV7-2 and TRBJ2-3; 10 nucleotides align to TRBD2. CDR3 length equals 18 residues. The ends lost 4 bases at V and 6 bases at J; junction bases unmatched: 16. Germline lookup yields CDR1 SGHTA and CDR2 FQGNSA. The CDR3 sequence is CASSSRPASGRRTDTQYF. CDR3 bases: TGTGCCAGCAGCTCTCGTCCGGCTAGCGGGAGACGGACCGATACGCAGTATTTT.